Listed below are T cell receptor beta chains from one sample, sequenced in a study of OX40 agonist ivuxolimab in advanced cancers. Here immunoSEQ multiplex PCR was the method, and the copy in TCRdb shows in-frame clones only, minus some. This sample has approximately 35,000 clones, with 70% to 85% found just once. The sequences come from CD4+ or CD8+ T cells sorted from blood, collected in a trial of the OX40 agonist ivuxolimab. These TCRs come from an adult with an advanced solid tumor such as melanoma, head and neck, liver or kidney cancer. Each CDR3 is given without its conserved first and last residue. For some rows the clone size is stated as once, few or many, or as a class when expanded; others skip it.

J | V | size | length | CDR3
TRBJ2-7 | TRBV25-1 | NA | 12 | ASSPGTATYEQY
TRBJ2-5 | TRBV30 | NA | 11 | AWSPSLRETQY
TRBJ1-3 | TRBV10-1 | NA | 13 | ASSEDRASGNTIY
TRBJ2-2 | TRBV10-2 | NA | 13 | ASTPGLAAPGELF
TRBJ1-4 | TRBV5-8 | NA | 12 | ASSVGQGPEKLF
TRBJ2-1 | TRBV6-1 | NA | 11 | ASSEGNVGEQF
TRBJ1-5 | TRBV6-6 | NA | 13 | ASSYSSGLGQPQH
TRBJ2-7 | TRBV11-2 | NA | 11 | ASSLGGLYEQY
TRBJ1-1 | TRBV19 | NA | 12 | ASSPQALNTEAF
TRBJ1-1 | TRBV5-6 | NA | 10 | ASSLVTVEAF
TRBJ2-6 | TRBV28 | NA | 13 | ASSTGYSGANVLT
TRBJ1-2 | TRBV11-3 | NA | 11 | ASSPQGNYGYT
TRBJ2-6 | TRBV27 | NA | 16 | ASSWEGPLLSGANVLT
TRBJ1-1 | TRBV5-1 | NA | 12 | ASSLAVTGGNAF
TRBJ2-2 | TRBV5-1 | NA | 12 | ASSFLGAAGELF
TRBJ2-2 | TRBV7-9 | NA | 15 | ASSYGLAGWDTGELF
TRBJ2-7 | TRBV30 | NA | 9 | ACSGAYEQY
TRBJ2-2 | TRBV4-1 | NA | 14 | ASSHFSGGAPGELF
TRBJ1-1 | TRBV11-2 | NA | 13 | ASSLEPGMNTEAF
TRBJ2-7 | TRBV5-1 | NA | 13 | ASSRGAGASYEQY
TRBJ1-6 | TRBV5-1 | NA | 17 | ASSLGDRVANLYNSPLH
TRBJ2-6 | TRBV14 | NA | 13 | ASSHSGPGANVLT
TRBJ2-3 | TRBV4-2 | NA | 16 | ASSQGQMTSGGPDTQY
TRBJ1-5 | TRBV6-1 | few | 12 | ASSEEWSNQPQH
TRBJ1-2 | TRBV7-9 | NA | 10 | ASSSRGDGYT
TRBJ2-7 | TRBV6-6 | NA | 9 | AIERAGEQY
TRBJ2-7 | TRBV30 | once | 12 | AWSVVSPPYEQY
TRBJ2-7 | TRBV5-4 | NA | 12 | ASSLKENPYEQY